Listed below are T cell receptor beta chains from one sample, sequenced in a study of blood T cell repertoires in COVID-19. Clones were read by immunoSEQ multiplex PCR, and TCRdb kept only the in-frame ones, dropping some. The sample carries 250,000 or so clones, about 89% recorded once. The specimen sequenced was PBMCs or T cells enriched from blood (not recorded which). These receptors were collected from a woman younger than 30 who had recovered from COVID-19. Both conserved end residues are part of each CDR3. Fields, in order: V gene, clone size, D gene, J gene, CDR3 protein, CDR3 DNA. A D gene is named only where the DNA matches it firmly. Only part of the rows carry a size: once, few, many, or a class if the clone is expanded.

v_call: TRBV24-1
clone_size: .
d_call: TRBD2
j_call: TRBJ2-3
cdr3_aa: CATSDLGREADTDTQYF
cdr3_nt: TGTGCCACCAGTGATTTGGGGCGGGAGGCGGATACAGATACGCAGTATTTT

v_call: TRBV24-1
clone_size: once
d_call: .
j_call: TRBJ1-1
cdr3_aa: CATSAHGGSGLNTEAFF
cdr3_nt: TGTGCCACCAGTGCCCACGGCGGATCGGGGTTGAACACTGAAGCTTTCTTT

v_call: TRBV7-2
clone_size: .
d_call: .
j_call: TRBJ2-1
cdr3_aa: CASSLTGPDNEQFF
cdr3_nt: TGTGCCAGCAGCTTGACAGGACCAGACAATGAGCAGTTCTTC

v_call: TRBV19
clone_size: few
d_call: TRBD1
j_call: TRBJ1-5
cdr3_aa: CASSGTGEIDQPQHF
cdr3_nt: TGTGCCAGTAGTGGGACAGGGGAAATCGATCAGCCCCAGCATTTT

v_call: TRBV9
clone_size: .
d_call: .
j_call: TRBJ1-1
cdr3_aa: CASSVDPRGGTEAFF
cdr3_nt: TGTGCCAGCAGCGTAGATCCCAGAGGCGGGACTGAAGCTTTCTTT

v_call: TRBV7-2
clone_size: .
d_call: .
j_call: TRBJ2-1
cdr3_aa: CASSPPGKNEQFF
cdr3_nt: TGTGCCAGCAGCCCACCGGGGAAAAATGAGCAGTTCTTC

v_call: TRBV9
clone_size: .
d_call: .
j_call: TRBJ1-2
cdr3_aa: CASSASGQLYGYTF
cdr3_nt: TGTGCCAGCAGCGCGTCTGGACAGCTCTATGGCTACACCTTC

v_call: TRBV5-6
clone_size: .
d_call: .
j_call: TRBJ1-2
cdr3_aa: CASSHRAVVPNYGYTF
cdr3_nt: TGTGCCAGCAGCCACAGGGCGGTTGTCCCCAACTATGGCTACACCTTC

v_call: TRBV15
clone_size: .
d_call: .
j_call: TRBJ2-5
cdr3_aa: CATSRPTTRVETQYF
cdr3_nt: TGTGCCACCAGCAGACCAACAACTAGGGTAGAGACCCAGTACTTC

v_call: TRBV27
clone_size: .
d_call: TRBD2
j_call: TRBJ2-7
cdr3_aa: CASSLPGLEQYF
cdr3_nt: TGTGCCAGCAGTCTCCCGGGACTAGAGCAGTACTTC

v_call: TRBV5-1
clone_size: .
d_call: .
j_call: TRBJ2-1
cdr3_aa: CASSLSGLSSYNEQFF
cdr3_nt: TGCGCCAGCAGCTTAAGCGGACTGAGCTCCTACAATGAGCAGTTCTTC

v_call: TRBV5-6
clone_size: .
d_call: TRBD2
j_call: TRBJ2-1
cdr3_aa: CASSLGLREVNEQFF
cdr3_nt: TGTGCCAGCAGCTTGGGGTTGCGGGAGGTCAATGAGCAGTTCTTC